The TCR beta chain under discussion was sequenced for a study of T cell responses to AZD1222 COVID-19 vaccine. Generated by immunoSEQ multiplex PCR, the TCRdb table keeps only in-frame clones and is missing some. The sample has about 150,000 clones, about 91% seen once. The CDR3 is 15 amino acids. Between the trimmed V and J ends, which lost 0 bases and 2 bases, there was a span of 10 bases. Germline V gene data show CDR1 as KGHSY and CDR2 as FQNENV. On this clone: What it binds is unknown.

Points from the study as a whole: Seropositive AZD1222 recipients at baseline numbered only five or six.

Specimen: peripheral blood, collected on day 0 of AZD1222 vaccination. The chain combines TRBV16 with TRBJ1-2; D uncertain. The source of this sequence is an adult in good health. The CDR3 DNA reads as TGTGCCAGCAGCCAATCGTCGACGGGAAACTATGGCTACACCTTC. Translation: CASSQSSTGNYGYTF.